This T cell receptor (beta chain) was sequenced during a study of Ad26.COV2.S vaccination and SARS-CoV-2 variants. Overall study findings and caveats: Vaccine recipients had higher spike-specific TCR breadth than placebo recipients. Comparability of non-spike TCR breadth was observed across vaccine and placebo recipients.

Germline CDR1 is LGHDT and CDR2 is YNNKEL (reference sequence). The V gene lost 1 base and the J gene lost 3 bases, with 20 bases spanning the gap. CDR3 size: 18 residues. As to treatment: 15 to 20 received Ad26.COV2.S at low or high dose, single or two shots; 5 received placebo; per-sample allocation not given. Samples came from day 63 after the first vaccine or placebo injection. Some clones are missing from TCRdb's copy, which holds only in-frame ones; the method was immunoSEQ multiplex PCR. The sample holds about 680,000 clones; around 92% are singletons and the top ten take roughly 1.5%. As regards this clone: Its matching antigen is unknown.

This TCR was recovered from a person aged 18-60 years who received the Ad26.COV2.S COVID-19 vaccine or a placebo. The rearrangement joins TRBV3-1 (or the pseudogene TRBV3-2) to TRBJ2-3; D possibly corresponds to TRBD1 (5 bases). This sample comprised peripheral blood, obtained in a trial of Ad26.COV2.S vaccine versus placebo. CDR3: CASSQAKFLVRETDTQYF. In nucleotides, the CDR3 is TGTGCCAGCAGCCAAGCCAAGTTCTTGGTCAGGGAAACAGATACGCAGTATTTT.